Listed here is a single TCR beta chain. Its antigen is unknown. The sample comes from a study of cytomegalovirus exposure and HLA in healthy donors. Study results and limitations: In a later analysis, most CMV-associated TCR beta chains appeared HLA-restricted. Within the data, a cluster of highly shared sequence variants was likely a sequencing artifact. Both high specificity and high sensitivity reportedly marked the classifier's diagnosis of cytomegalovirus status.

CDR1 and CDR2 (germline): MNHEY, SVGAGI. V was shortened by 4 bases and J by 1 base, with 11 bases between the two germline ends. The length of the CDR3 is 15 residues. PCR amplification relied on 60 Vbeta primers (plus 13 Jbeta primers). Sequenced by immunoSEQ multiplex PCR; TCRdb stores in-frame clones only, minus some. Of approximately 76,000 clones listed, over 60% are singletons. This clonotype was obtained from a woman between 35 and 50 years old in good health and CMV-seropositive. The chain employs TRBV6-5 and TRBJ1-3; D call uncertain. Sequencing input: PBMCs. CDR3 protein: CASSWSGESGNTIYF. The CDR3, as DNA: TGTGCCAGCAGTTGGTCCGGGGAGTCTGGAAACACCATATATTTT.